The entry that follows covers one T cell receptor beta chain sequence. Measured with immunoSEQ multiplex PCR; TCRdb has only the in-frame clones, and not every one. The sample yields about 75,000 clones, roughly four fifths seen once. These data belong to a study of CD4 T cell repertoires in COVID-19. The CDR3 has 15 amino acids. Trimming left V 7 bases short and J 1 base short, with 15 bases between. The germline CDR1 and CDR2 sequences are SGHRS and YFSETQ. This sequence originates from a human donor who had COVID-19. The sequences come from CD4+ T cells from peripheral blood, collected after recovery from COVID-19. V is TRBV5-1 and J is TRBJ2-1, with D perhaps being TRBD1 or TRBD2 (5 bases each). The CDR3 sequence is CASSGADRSYNEQFF. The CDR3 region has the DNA TGCGCCAGCTCCGGGGCTGATAGATCCTACAATGAGCAGTTCTTC.